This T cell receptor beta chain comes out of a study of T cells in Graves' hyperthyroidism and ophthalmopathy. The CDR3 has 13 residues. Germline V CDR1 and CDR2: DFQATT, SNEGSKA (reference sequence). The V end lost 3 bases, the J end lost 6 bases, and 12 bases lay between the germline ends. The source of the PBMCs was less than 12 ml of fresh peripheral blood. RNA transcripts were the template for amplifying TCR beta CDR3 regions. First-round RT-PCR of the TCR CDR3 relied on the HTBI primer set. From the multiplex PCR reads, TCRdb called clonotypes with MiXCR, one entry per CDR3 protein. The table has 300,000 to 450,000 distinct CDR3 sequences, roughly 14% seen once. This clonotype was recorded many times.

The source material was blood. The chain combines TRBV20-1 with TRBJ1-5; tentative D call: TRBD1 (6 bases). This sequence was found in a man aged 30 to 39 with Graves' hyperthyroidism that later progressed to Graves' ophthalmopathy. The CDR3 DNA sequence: TGCAGTGCTAGTCAGGGGATAGGTCAGCCCCAGCATTTT. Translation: CSASQGIGQPQHF.